This record looks at one T cell receptor (beta chain) sequence and its context. No antigen is known for it. This entry belongs to a study of Ad26.COV2.S vaccination and SARS-CoV-2 variants. Turning to the study itself: Once or twice, 56 days apart, Ad26.COV2.S was delivered intramuscularly. Study results and caveats: Placebo recipients showed lower spike-specific TCR breadth than vaccinees. The analyses of TCR breadth and depth may have understated the size of total T cell responses.

The CDR3 runs to 16 residues. Trimming took 5 bases from V and 5 from J, leaving 21 bases between them. From germline, CDR1 is SEHNR and CDR2 FQNEAQ (reference sequence). TCRdb's copy holds only in-frame clones and misses some; the assay was immunoSEQ multiplex PCR. The sample yields about 280,000 clones, about 90% seen once. The sample's treatment: around 19 received Ad26.COV2.S at low or high dose, single or two shots; 5 received placebo; per-sample allocation not given. Sampling happened 63 days after the first vaccine or placebo injection. Donor was an adult aged 18-55 years in Boston. Source: peripheral blood, taken in a trial of Ad26.COV2.S vaccine versus placebo. V usage is TRBV7-9 and J usage is TRBJ1-1, with no clear D. The origin of this receptor is a person aged 18-65 years who received the Ad26.COV2.S COVID-19 vaccine or a placebo. CDR3 nucleotides: TGTGCCAGCAGCCCGAGGGATGCGGGGAGGGCGACTGAAGCTTTCTTT. It specifies CASSPRDAGRATEAFF.